This TCR beta chain was found in a study of CD8 T cells in ankylosing spondylitis. A word on this clonotype: Its specificity is unknown.

Scientists made TCR beta libraries using quantitative 5'-RACE with molecular barcodes. Via MiXCR, TCRdb re-called the 5' RACE reads, giving one row per CDR3 protein. The sample records approximately 400,000 distinct CDR3 sequences, roughly 26% being singletons. Notes on the study in general: Disease-linked clones bore a CD8+ phenotype and were relatively rare in peripheral blood. Apparently characteristic of ankylosing spondylitis blood was a TCR beta motif (roughly eight highly homologous variants). Some of these motif variants have turned up before, in reports on reactive arthritis synovial fluid and blood. Significant enrichment of disease-linked clones was reported in matched ankylosing spondylitis synovial fluid.

The CDR3 extends over 15 amino acids. Germline V gene data show CDR1 as SGHRS and CDR2 as YFSETQ. Trimming took 3 bases from V and 1 from J; bases not matched to a gene: 6. The receptor comes from a male donor with ankylosing spondylitis. The sample consisted of blood, either unsorted or a sorted T cell fraction (not recorded which). The rearrangement links TRBV5-1 to TRBJ2-5, with 7 bases aligning to TRBD1. CDR3 protein: CASSSRGQPQETQYF. The DNA for the CDR3 is TGCGCCAGCAGCTCCCGGGGACAGCCCCAAGAGACCCAGTACTTC.